The TCR beta chain described here comes from a study of T cells in Graves' hyperthyroidism and ophthalmopathy. The CDR3 runs to 15 residues. What was amplified from RNA transcripts were TCR beta CDR3 regions. First-round RT-PCR of the TCR CDR3 relied on the HTBI primer set. TCRdb re-analysed the multiplex PCR reads in MiXCR, keeping a single row per CDR3 protein. Of around 700,000 distinct CDR3 sequences in the sample, 18% were seen once. General observations from the study: The model predicted ophthalmopathy a median about 6.6 months before onset.

Uncontrolled infections, other autoimmune diseases, pregnancy or lactation led to exclusion of patients. Worth noting for this clonotype: Its cognate antigen is unknown. Being one base from a much bigger clone, this may be a read error.

The sample taken for sequencing was blood. The TCR comes from a woman in her fifties or sixties with Graves' hyperthyroidism that later progressed to Graves' ophthalmopathy. This chain connects TRBV12-3 or TRBV12-4 to TRBJ2-1, with 12 bases matching TRBD1. CDR3 loop: CASSPGTGGYNQQFF. The CDR3 DNA reads as TGTGCCAGCAGCCCTGGGACAGGGGGCTACAATCAGCAGTTCTTC.